This entry lists 3 T cell receptor beta chains sequenced from one sample in a study of cytomegalovirus exposure and HLA in healthy donors (TCRdb year 2017). Library construction relied on the immunoSEQ multiplex PCR assay. The multiplex PCR relied on a mix of 60 forward primers for TCR Vbeta segments and 13 reverse primers for TCR Jbeta segments. TCRdb took this table from immuneACCESS and kept in-frame rearrangements with V and J called. Such tables lack part of the clones; where checked against another copy, unresolved V genes explain under half of the gap, and the rest is unexplained. Across this sample there are some 98,000 clones, with over 80% seen only once. Together, the top ten hold approximately 4% of the sample. The sequenced material came from PBMCs. The receptors come from a female donor in good health and CMV-seropositive.

The chain is built from TRBV18 and TRBJ1-2; the match to TRBD1 covers 9 bases. Germline CDR1 is KGHSH and CDR2 is LQKENI. Trimming cost V 3 bases and J 4 bases; bases outside gene matches: 15. The CDR3 is 18 amino acids. CDR3 sequence (DNA): TGTGCCAGCTCACCGGTGGCCCCACGGCAGGGACAGGGCTATGGCTACACCTTC. Its translation is CASSPVAPRQGQGYGYTF.

Remarks on this clone: A read error may produce the germline difference seen at one junction end. V usage is TRBV30 and J usage is TRBJ2-3; the match to TRBD2 covers 12 bases. The CDR3 is made up of 16 amino acids. In germline, CDR1 is GTSNPN, CDR2 SVGIG (reference sequence). CDR3 amino acids: CARSRGLAGTEDTQYF. The CDR3 bases are TGTGCCCGGAGTCGCGGACTAGCGGGAACGGAAGATACGCAGTATTTT.

The chain joins TRBV5-6 to TRBJ2-2; the D gene is possibly TRBD2 (6 bases). CDR3 length equals 16 residues. V gave up 3 bases and J gave up 3 bases, with 15 bases separating them. In germline, CDR1 is SGHDT, CDR2 YYEEEE. The CDR3 DNA reads TGTGCCAGCAGCTCCCCTTCGGGGGTAGACACCGGGGAGCTGTTTTTT. Its protein is CASSSPSGVDTGELFF.